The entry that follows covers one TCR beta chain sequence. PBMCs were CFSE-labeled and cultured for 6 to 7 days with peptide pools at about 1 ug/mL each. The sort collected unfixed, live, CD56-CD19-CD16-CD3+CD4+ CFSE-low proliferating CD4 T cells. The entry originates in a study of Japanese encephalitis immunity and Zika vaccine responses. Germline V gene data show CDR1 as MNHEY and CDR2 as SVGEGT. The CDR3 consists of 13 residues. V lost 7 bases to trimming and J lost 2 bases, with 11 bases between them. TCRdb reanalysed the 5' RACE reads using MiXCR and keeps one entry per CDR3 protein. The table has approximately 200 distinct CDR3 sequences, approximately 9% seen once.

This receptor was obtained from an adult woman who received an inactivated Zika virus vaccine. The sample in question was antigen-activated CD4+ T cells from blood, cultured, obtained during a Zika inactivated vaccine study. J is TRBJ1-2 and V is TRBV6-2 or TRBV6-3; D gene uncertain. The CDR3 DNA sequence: TGTGCCAGCATGGTGGGCCAGAACTATGGCTACACCTTC. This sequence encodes CASMVGQNYGYTF.